These 17 T cell receptor beta chains share one sample of origin, sequenced in a study of cytomegalovirus exposure and HLA in healthy donors. 13 Jbeta primers and 60 Vbeta primers were used for the PCR. Profiled with immunoSEQ multiplex PCR; TCRdb holds only in-frame clones, not every one. The sample records about 150,000 clones, 66% being singletons. Sequences were obtained from PBMCs. The receptors come from a woman aged 55-69 years in good health and CMV-seronegative.

This clone occurred many times. The chain recombines TRBV14 with TRBJ1-2; D unclear. The germline V gene encodes CDR1 SGHDN and CDR2 FVKESK. The CDR3 sequence is 16 residues long. V lost 0 bases to trimming and J lost 5 bases, with 16 bases between them. The CDR3 protein is CASSQEGGSIQYGYTF. CDR3 nucleotides: TGTGCCAGCAGCCAAGAAGGAGGGTCCATTCAATATGGCTACACCTTC.

Only a few counts were recorded for this clone. The chain combines TRBV19 with TRBJ2-5; 11 positions match TRBD2. V lost 3 bases and J lost 5; bases outside the gene matches: 8. CDR1 is LNHDA, CDR2 SQIVND, per germline (reference sequence). This CDR3 spans 16 amino acids. CDR3 in amino acids: CASSIVAGGPPETQYF. DNA of the CDR3: TGTGCCAGTAGTATTGTAGCGGGGGGGCCCCCGGAGACCCAGTACTTC. Supplemented by reference TRBV19 and TRBJ2-5, the full variable domain reads DGGITQSPKYLFRKEGQNVTLSCEQNLNHDAMYWYRQDPGQGLRLIYYSQIVNDFQKGDIAEGYSVSREKKESFPLTVTSAQKNPTAFYLCASSIVAGGPPETQYFGPGTRLLVL.

The chain couples TRBV5-6 to TRBJ2-2; TRBD2 aligns across 14 bases. The V gene end was trimmed by 7 bases and the J gene end by 6 bases; junction bases not matched to a gene: 2. The CDR3 loop spans 14 amino acids. Looked up from germline, CDR1 is SGHDT and CDR2 is YYEEEE. This chain's CDR3 is CASRLAGGSGELFF. CDR3 DNA sequence: TGTGCCAGCCGACTAGCGGGGGGGTCCGGGGAGCTGTTTTTT. Drawing the rest from reference TRBV5-6 and TRBJ2-2, the complete variable domain is DAGVTQSPTHLIKTRGQQVTLRCSPKSGHDTVSWYQQALGQGPQFIFQYYEEEERQRGNFPDRFSGHQFPNYSSELNVNALLLGDSALYLCASRLAGGSGELFFGEGSRLTVL.

The CDR3, as DNA: TGTGCCAGCAGACAAACAGGGGGAGCGGACTATGGCTACACCTTC. Translating it yields CASRQTGGADYGYTF. The chain carries TRBV6-5 and TRBJ1-2, with 8 bases that match TRBD1. V lost 6 bases to trimming and J lost 3 bases; unmatched junction nucleotides: 9. The length of the CDR3 is 15 residues. The germline V gene has CDR1 MNHEY and CDR2 SVGAGI.

The gene calls are TRBV7-8 and TRBJ2-3; maybe TRBD2 (5 bases). This CDR3 region has 12 residues. Trimming left V 5 bases short and J 5 bases short, with 8 bases between. Per germline, CDR1 SGHVS and CDR2 FQNEAQ. The CDR3 DNA follows: TGTGCCAGCAGCCCCCGGGGAGATACGCAGTATTTT. Its protein product is CASSPRGDTQYF.

The chain recombines TRBV5-4 with TRBJ2-1, with 10 nucleotides matching TRBD2. In germline, CDR1 is SGHNT, CDR2 YYREEE (reference sequence). V lost 4 bases, J lost 4 bases, and 11 bases stayed unmatched. This CDR3 has 17 amino acids. CDR3 amino acids: CASSLLLASGSYNEQFF. The CDR3 DNA follows: TGTGCCAGCAGCCTCCTCCTGGCTAGCGGGAGTTACAATGAGCAGTTCTTC.

The rearrangement uses TRBV27 and TRBJ2-1; unclear D gene. This CDR3 region has 16 residues. The V gene's germline CDR1 is MNHEY and CDR2 SMNVEV (reference sequence). Trimming left V 3 bases short and J 6 bases short, with 18 bases between. Written as DNA, the CDR3 is TGTGCCAGCAGTTTTCGGTCCCTAGGATTTATCAATGAGCAGTTCTTC. As protein: CASSFRSLGFINEQFF.

A single count supports this clone. The rearrangement uses TRBV7-8 and TRBJ2-5, with D possibly matching TRBD1 (6 bases). This CDR3 comprises 14 residues. V was clipped by 5 bases and J by 4 bases, with 14 bases between them. Germline V gene sequence: CDR1 SGHVS, CDR2 FQNEAQ. The CDR3 coding sequence is TGTGCCAGCAGCCCCCGATGGGGGCGAGAGACCCAGTACTTC. The encoded protein is CASSPRWGRETQYF.

This chain uses TRBV28 with TRBJ2-1, with 11 nucleotides matching TRBD2. The ends lost 5 bases at V and 0 bases at J; junction bases unmatched: 12. Germline-derived CDR1 and CDR2 are MDHEN and SYDVKM. The CDR3 has 19 residues. The CDR3, as DNA: TGTGCCAGCAGTCCGTCTACCGGGACTAGCGGTAGCTCCTACAATGAGCAGTTCTTC. Protein sequence: CASSPSTGTSGSSYNEQFF.

The chain joins TRBV19 to TRBJ2-7; 8 nucleotides line up with TRBD1. Germline assignment: CDR1 LNHDA and CDR2 SQIVND (reference sequence). The CDR3 contains 14 residues. Trimming cost V 8 bases and J 5 bases; bases outside gene matches: 11. The CDR3 protein is CASRDRTLRHEQYF. CDR3 coding DNA: TGTGCCAGTCGGGACAGGACACTTAGGCACGAGCAGTACTTC.

This chain connects TRBV19 to TRBJ2-7, with unresolved D. The length of the CDR3 is 13 residues. The ends were cut back, 4 bases at V and 3 bases at J, with 10 bases in the middle. Germline V gene sequence: CDR1 LNHDA, CDR2 SQIVND (reference sequence). As DNA, the CDR3 is TGTGCCAGTAGTAACACGTTATACTACGAGCAGTACTTC. This translates into CASSNTLYYEQYF.

The chain uses TRBV5-8 and TRBJ2-1; 9 nucleotides agree with TRBD2. Germline values: CDR1 SGHTS, CDR2 YDEGEE. V trimming: 3 bases; J trimming: 2 bases; junction bases outside the gene matches: 3. The CDR3 extends over 15 amino acids. The DNA for the CDR3 is TGTGCCAGCAGCTCGCGGGGGGGCCCCTACAATGAGCAGTTCTTC. As protein: CASSSRGGPYNEQFF.

This chain uses TRBV7-8 with TRBJ2-7; maybe TRBD2 (5 bases). The CDR3 is 12 residues long. From germline, CDR1 is SGHVS and CDR2 FQNEAQ. V was shortened by 5 bases and J by 12 bases, with 17 bases between the two germline ends. The CDR3 here is CASSPSPGYPYF. CDR3 bases: TGTGCCAGCAGCCCTAGCCCGGGGTACCCGTACTTC.

The chain has TRBV7-2 and TRBJ2-5; TRBD2 matches at 7 bases. The end of the DNA is better explained by TRBJ2-7, so the J call may be wrong. Germline lookup yields CDR1 SGHTA and CDR2 FQGNSA. The CDR3 runs to 15 residues. The CDR3 coding sequence is TGTGCCAGCAGCTTAGAACTAGCGCCTCTCTACGAGCAGTACTTC. Its translation is CASSLELAPLYEQYF.

J is TRBJ1-1 and V is TRBV6-1, with D uncertain. This CDR3 spans 13 amino acids. V was shortened by 4 bases and J by 3 bases, with 9 bases between the two germline ends. The germline V gene encodes CDR1 MNHNS and CDR2 SASEGT. The CDR3 nucleotides read TGTGCCAGCAGTGCTGAGGTATACACTGAAGCTTTCTTT. This codes for CASSAEVYTEAFF.

The V and J genes are TRBV6-6 and TRBJ1-1; weak D call: TRBD1 (6 bases). CDR1 and CDR2 (germline): MNHNY, SVGAGI (reference sequence). V lost 6 bases and J lost 5, with 10 bases in between. The length of the CDR3 is 12 residues. CDR3 coding DNA: TGTGCCAGCAGCTTCAGGGGAACTGAAGCTTTCTTT. Translated: CASSFRGTEAFF.

V gene TRBV7-2 combines with J gene TRBJ2-7, with a possible D match to TRBD1 (5 bases). Trimming removed 5 bases at V and 2 bases at J, with 7 bases between. The CDR3 extends over 12 amino acids. The germline gives CDR1 SGHTA, CDR2 FQGNSA. CDR3 DNA sequence: TGTGCCAGCAGCCTGGACACCTACGAGCAGTACTTC. This codes for CASSLDTYEQYF. Full variable domain (missing parts from reference TRBV7-2 and TRBJ2-7): GAGVSQSPSNKVTEKGKDVELRCDPISGHTALYWYRQSLGQGLEFLIYFQGNSAPDKSGLPSDRFSAERTGGSVSTLTIQRTQQEDSAVYLCASSLDTYEQYFGPGTRLTVT.